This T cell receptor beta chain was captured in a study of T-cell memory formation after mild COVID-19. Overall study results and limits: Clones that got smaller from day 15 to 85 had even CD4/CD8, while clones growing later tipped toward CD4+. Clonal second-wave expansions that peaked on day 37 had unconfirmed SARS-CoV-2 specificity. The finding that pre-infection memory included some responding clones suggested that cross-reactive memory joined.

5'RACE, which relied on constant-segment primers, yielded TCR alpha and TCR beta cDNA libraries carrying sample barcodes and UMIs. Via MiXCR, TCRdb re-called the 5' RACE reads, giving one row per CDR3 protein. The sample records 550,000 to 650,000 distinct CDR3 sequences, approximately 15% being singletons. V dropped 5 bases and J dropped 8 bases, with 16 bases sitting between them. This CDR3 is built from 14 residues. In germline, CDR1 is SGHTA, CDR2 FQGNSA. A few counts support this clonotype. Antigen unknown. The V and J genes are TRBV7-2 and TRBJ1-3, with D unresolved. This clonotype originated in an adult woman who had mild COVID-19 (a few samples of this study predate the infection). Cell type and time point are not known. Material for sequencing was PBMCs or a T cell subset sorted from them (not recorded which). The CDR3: CASSLLDGDDTIYF. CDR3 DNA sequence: TGTGCCAGCAGCCTGCTGGACGGGGATGACACCATATATTTT.